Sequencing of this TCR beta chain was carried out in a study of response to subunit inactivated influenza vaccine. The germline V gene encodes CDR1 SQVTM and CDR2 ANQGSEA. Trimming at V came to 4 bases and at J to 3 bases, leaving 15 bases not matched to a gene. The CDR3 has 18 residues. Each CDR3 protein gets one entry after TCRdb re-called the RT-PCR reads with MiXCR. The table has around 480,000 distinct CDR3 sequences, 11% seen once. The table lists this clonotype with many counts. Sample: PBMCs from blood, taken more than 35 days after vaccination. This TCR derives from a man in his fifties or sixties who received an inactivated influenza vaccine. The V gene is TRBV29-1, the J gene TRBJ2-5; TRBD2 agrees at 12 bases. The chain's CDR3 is CSVAGHRGLAGSKETQYF. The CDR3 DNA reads TGCAGCGTTGCGGGACACCGAGGACTAGCGGGAAGCAAAGAGACCCAGTACTTC.